Included here is one T cell receptor beta chain sequence, with context. The antigen remains unidentified. These data belong to a study of CD8+CD57+ T cells in acquired aplastic anemia. The overall study: Sorting CD4+ and CD8+ cells gave DNA averaging about 3.1 ug. Study-wide results and caveats: Researchers report that around 30 CD8+ CDR3 sequences appeared in both patients and controls.

This CDR3 contains 17 residues. Germline V gene lookup returns CDR1 SGHVS and CDR2 FNYEAQ. V lost 1 base and J lost 4; bases outside the gene matches: 10. All patients picked for sequencing had shown, by flow cytometry, an expansion of CD8+CD57+ cells. The cohort consisted entirely of patients having severe acquired aplastic anemia. Genomic DNA constituted the template upon which TCR beta VDJ and CDR3 profiling was performed. TCRdb itself ran the reads through MiXCR, one entry per CDR3 protein. This sample carries fewer than 250,000 distinct CDR3 sequences, more than 45% of them seen once, and the ten largest clones take approximately 8%.

The sequence came from a human donor with aplastic anemia. The chain combines TRBV7-6 with TRBJ2-3; 8 nucleotides line up with TRBD2. Sequencing input: sorted CD4+, CD8+, or CD8+CD57+ T cells (not recorded which) from PBMCs. The CDR3 region has the DNA TGTGCCAGCAGCTTAGGAGGGGCGAGCGGGAGTGCAGATACGCAGTATTTT. Translating gives CASSLGGASGSADTQYF.